Listed below are T cell receptor beta chains from one sample, sequenced in a study of blood T cell repertoires in COVID-19. Clones were read by immunoSEQ multiplex PCR, and TCRdb kept only the in-frame ones, dropping some. The table includes roughly 300,000 clones, roughly 85% detected once. The sample comprised PBMCs or T cells enriched from blood (not recorded which). These receptors were obtained from a woman between 35 and 50 years old with acute COVID-19. Both conserved end residues are part of each CDR3.

>TRBV6-5|TRBJ2-1
CASLRAGGYNEQFF
>TRBV6-6|TRBJ2-5
CASSYQVGSGRETQYF
>TRBV4-3|TRBJ2-1
CASSPSGGAVGEQFF
>TRBV28|TRBJ1-2
CASRTRDRPLIGYTF
>TRBV19|TRBJ2-3
CASSIAVRITQYF
>TRBV27|TRBJ2-7
CASSFTTGGTYEQYF
>TRBV6-2/TRBV6-3|TRBJ1-2
CASSPQGGSYGYTF
>TRBV4-3|TRBJ2-1
CASSQEGNGRREQFF
>TRBV28|TRBJ1-1
CASSFSGTGRVAEAFF
>TRBV7-2|TRBJ1-2
CASSLVETGLGNRGYTF
>TRBV7-2|TRBJ2-1
CASSLSVGLAETDEQFF
>TRBV4-1|TRBJ2-3
CASSRTSGLAISTDTQYF
>TRBV28|TRBJ2-7
CASRRALTGAYEQYF
>TRBV28|TRBJ1-5
CASSQQGFWGSVNQPQHF
>TRBV7-9|TRBJ2-2
CASSLGQGITGELFF
>TRBV24-1|TRBJ1-5
CATSQGGRDYQPQHF
>TRBV9|TRBJ2-5
CASSMSTGEETQYF
>TRBV12-3/TRBV12-4|TRBJ1-1
CASSPRQGEAFF
>TRBV7-9|TRBJ1-2
CASSYGQGMVGYTF